This is a list of T cell receptor beta chains from one sample in a study of Graves' ophthalmopathy and Graves' hyperthyroidism. MiXCR, run by TCRdb on the multiplex PCR reads, gives a single entry per CDR3 protein. The repertoire holds hundreds of thousands of distinct CDR3 sequences, with roughly 20% as singletons. The sequenced material came from peripheral blood. These receptors came from a young woman with stable Graves' hyperthyroidism. Some clones in this sample may be carry-over from other donors' samples. The CDR3 runs from the conserved cysteine through the conserved F or W. The D gene is left open where the match is weak. Clone size is not always given. Where it is, it says once, few, many or a class for expanded clones.

cdr3_aa: CSATGQGGYEQYF; cdr3_nt: TGCAGTGCTACGGGACAGGGAGGCTACGAGCAGTACTTC; clone_size: many; v_call: TRBV20-1; d_call: TRBD1; j_call: TRBJ2-7
cdr3_aa: CASSLEGADTYNSPLHF; cdr3_nt: TGTGCCAGCAGCTTAGAAGGGGCCGACACCTATAATTCACCCCTCCACTTT; clone_size: NA; v_call: TRBV7-8; d_call: NA; j_call: TRBJ1-6
cdr3_aa: CASSSGQGTFGEQYF; cdr3_nt: TGTGCCAGCAGCTCCGGACAGGGCACCTTCGGCGAGCAGTACTTC; clone_size: once; v_call: TRBV13; d_call: TRBD1; j_call: TRBJ2-7
cdr3_aa: CASSPDAMGNTDAFF; cdr3_nt: TGTGCCAGCAGTCCCGATGCGATGGGGAACACTGATGCTTTCTTT; clone_size: once; v_call: TRBV28; d_call: NA; j_call: TRBJ1-1
cdr3_aa: CASSWTRGRSYEQYF; cdr3_nt: TGTGCCAGCTCCTGGACACGGGGCCGCTCCTACGAGCAGTACTTC; clone_size: NA; v_call: TRBV2; d_call: NA; j_call: TRBJ2-7
cdr3_aa: CASSLVPREPPYEQYF; cdr3_nt: TGCGCCAGCAGCTTGGTTCCGCGAGAACCACCCTACGAGCAGTACTTC; clone_size: few; v_call: TRBV5-1; d_call: NA; j_call: TRBJ2-7
cdr3_aa: CASSLGGRRWMNTEAFF; cdr3_nt: TGCGCCAGCAGCTTGGGGGGGAGGAGGTGGATGAACACTGAAGCTTTCTTT; clone_size: NA; v_call: TRBV5-1; d_call: NA; j_call: TRBJ1-1
cdr3_aa: CAWSVKGLAETQYF; cdr3_nt: TGTGCCTGGAGTGTAAAGGGGTTGGCAGAGACCCAGTACTTC; clone_size: many; v_call: TRBV30; d_call: NA; j_call: TRBJ2-5
cdr3_aa: CASSYSKGTYEQYF; cdr3_nt: TGTGCCAGCAGTTACTCGAAAGGGACCTACGAGCAGTACTTC; clone_size: many; v_call: TRBV6-5; d_call: NA; j_call: TRBJ2-7
cdr3_aa: CASMVTGTGGYGYTF; cdr3_nt: TGTGCCAGCATGGTAACCGGGACAGGGGGCTATGGCTACACCTTC; clone_size: many; v_call: TRBV6-1; d_call: TRBD1; j_call: TRBJ1-2
cdr3_aa: CASSEASITEAFF; cdr3_nt: TGTGCCAGCAGTGAAGCGTCCATCACTGAAGCTTTCTTT; clone_size: many; v_call: TRBV6-1; d_call: NA; j_call: TRBJ1-1
cdr3_aa: CASSRSDRMNTEACF; cdr3_nt: TGTGCCAGCAGCCGGTCGGACAGGATGAACACTGAAGCTTGCTTT; clone_size: once; v_call: TRBV7-9; d_call: TRBD1; j_call: TRBJ1-1
cdr3_aa: CASSPPSGRVPGELFF; cdr3_nt: TGTGCCAGCAGCCCCCCTAGCGGGAGGGTACCCGGGGAGCTGTTTTTT; clone_size: NA; v_call: TRBV11-1; d_call: TRBD2; j_call: TRBJ2-2
cdr3_aa: CASGTQGGNQPQHF; cdr3_nt: TGTGCCAGCGGAACACAGGGGGGCAATCAGCCCCAGCATTTT; clone_size: NA; v_call: TRBV6-2/TRBV6-3; d_call: TRBD1; j_call: TRBJ1-5
cdr3_aa: CASSLETGGYNSPLHF; cdr3_nt: TGCGCCAGCAGCCTAGAGACAGGGGGTTATAATTCACCCCTCCACTTT; clone_size: many; v_call: TRBV5-1; d_call: TRBD1; j_call: TRBJ1-6
cdr3_aa: CATSAPRGGPETQYF; cdr3_nt: TGTGCCACCAGTGCACCCCGGGGCGGGCCCGAGACCCAGTACTTC; clone_size: many; v_call: TRBV24-1; d_call: NA; j_call: TRBJ2-5
cdr3_aa: CASSLVPDTQYF; cdr3_nt: TGTGCCAGCAGCTTAGTTCCAGATACGCAGTATTTT; clone_size: NA; v_call: TRBV11-2; d_call: NA; j_call: TRBJ2-3
cdr3_aa: CAWTLRGQYGYTF; cdr3_nt: TGTGCCTGGACCTTACGGGGACAGTATGGCTACACCTTC; clone_size: many; v_call: TRBV30; d_call: TRBD1; j_call: TRBJ1-2
cdr3_aa: CASGLYPGNTEAFF; cdr3_nt: TGTGCTAGTGGGCTCTACCCGGGAAACACTGAAGCTTTCTTT; clone_size: few; v_call: TRBV12-5; d_call: NA; j_call: TRBJ1-1
cdr3_aa: CASTPSAGFYEQYF; cdr3_nt: TGTGCCAGCACCCCGTCCGCAGGATTCTACGAGCAGTACTTC; clone_size: few; v_call: TRBV28; d_call: NA; j_call: TRBJ2-7
cdr3_aa: CASSSRDRVWEGYTF; cdr3_nt: TGTGCCAGCAGTAGTCGGGACAGGGTTTGGGAGGGCTACACCTTC; clone_size: few; v_call: TRBV12-3/TRBV12-4; d_call: TRBD1; j_call: TRBJ1-2
cdr3_aa: CASSPDRGADTQYF; cdr3_nt: TGTGCCAGCAGCCCAGACAGGGGTGCAGATACGCAGTATTTT; clone_size: many; v_call: TRBV12-3/TRBV12-4; d_call: TRBD1; j_call: TRBJ2-3
cdr3_aa: CASSATGAGGGYTF; cdr3_nt: TGTGCCAGCAGCGCCACAGGGGCTGGGGGTGGCTACACCTTC; clone_size: many; v_call: TRBV11-2; d_call: TRBD1; j_call: TRBJ1-2
cdr3_aa: CASSLDSGTGELFF; cdr3_nt: TGTGCCAGCAGCTTAGATTCTGGCACCGGGGAGCTGTTTTTT; clone_size: NA; v_call: TRBV11-3; d_call: NA; j_call: TRBJ2-2
cdr3_aa: CASSFHGTEAFF; cdr3_nt: TGCGCCAGCAGCTTCCATGGGACTGAAGCTTTCTTT; clone_size: many; v_call: TRBV5-1; d_call: NA; j_call: TRBJ1-1
cdr3_aa: CSARDLSGRVTGELFF; cdr3_nt: TGCAGTGCTAGAGATCTGAGCGGGAGGGTTACCGGGGAGCTGTTTTTT; clone_size: NA; v_call: TRBV20-1; d_call: TRBD2; j_call: TRBJ2-2
cdr3_aa: CASASLGETQYF; cdr3_nt: TGTGCCAGCGCTAGTCTCGGGGAGACCCAGTACTTC; clone_size: NA; v_call: TRBV28; d_call: NA; j_call: TRBJ2-5
cdr3_aa: CASSLPPGDGYTF; cdr3_nt: TGTGCCAGCAGCCTCCCCCCGGGAGATGGCTACACCTTC; clone_size: few; v_call: TRBV9; d_call: NA; j_call: TRBJ1-2
cdr3_aa: CASRATGGIGDTEAFF; cdr3_nt: TGTGCCAGCCGAGCGACAGGGGGCATTGGAGACACTGAAGCTTTCTTT; clone_size: NA; v_call: TRBV27; d_call: TRBD1; j_call: TRBJ1-1